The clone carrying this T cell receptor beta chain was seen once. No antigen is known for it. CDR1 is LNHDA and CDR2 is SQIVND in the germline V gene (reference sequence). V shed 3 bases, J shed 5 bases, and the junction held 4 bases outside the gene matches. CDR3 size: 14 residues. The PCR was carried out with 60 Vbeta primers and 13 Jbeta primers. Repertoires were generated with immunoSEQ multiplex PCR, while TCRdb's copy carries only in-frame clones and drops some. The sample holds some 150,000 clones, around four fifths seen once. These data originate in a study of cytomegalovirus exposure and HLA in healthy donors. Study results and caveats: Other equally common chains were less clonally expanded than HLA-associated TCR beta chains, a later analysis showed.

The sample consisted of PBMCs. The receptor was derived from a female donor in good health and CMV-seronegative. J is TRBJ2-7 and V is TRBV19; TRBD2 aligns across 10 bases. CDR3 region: CASSISLAGNEQYF. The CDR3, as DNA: TGTGCCAGTAGTATTTCACTAGCGGGAAACGAGCAGTACTTC.